The next 4 T cell receptor beta chains were all read from a single sample in a study of OX40 agonist ivuxolimab in advanced cancers. The method behind the library was the immunoSEQ multiplex PCR assay. TCRdb carries this immuneACCESS record with in-frame sequences only. Its versions omit some clonotypes, under half of them owing to an unresolved V gene in the studies checked, with the rest unexplained. The sample table holds 40,000 to 60,000 clones, of which about 93% were seen once. The top ten clones comprise around 25% of the sample. This specimen was CD4+ or CD8+ T cells sorted from blood, taken in a trial of the OX40 agonist ivuxolimab. The source of these receptors is an adult with an advanced solid tumor such as melanoma, head and neck, liver or kidney cancer.

The rearrangement links TRBV6-5 to TRBJ1-6; D is uncertain. The CDR3 is 14 residues long. CDR1 is MNHEY and CDR2 is SVGAGI in the germline V gene. V was clipped by 0 bases and J by 6 bases, with 6 bases between them. CDR3 nucleotide sequence: TGTGCCAGCAGTTACTCAACGGGTAATTCACCCCTCCACTTT. Translated: CASSYSTGNSPLHF.

DNA of the CDR3: TGCGCCAGCAGCAGCTTAGCGGGATCCTACTACGAGCAGTACTTC. Translated: CASSSLAGSYYEQYF. The rearrangement joins TRBV4-1 to TRBJ2-7; TRBD2 matches 8 bases. J gave up 3 bases and V 5 bases, and 9 bases lay outside the gene matches. The CDR3 is made up of 15 amino acids. Germline V CDR1 and CDR2: MGHRA, YSYEKL.

The V gene is TRBV16, the J gene TRBJ2-7; D uncertain. Trimming left V 1 base short and J 3 bases short, with 4 bases between. Germline V lookup: CDR1 KGHSY, CDR2 FQNENV. The CDR3 is 12 amino acids. Here the CDR3 reads CASSQYIYEQYF. CDR3 coding DNA: TGTGCCAGCAGCCAATACATCTACGAGCAGTACTTC.

The chain is built from TRBV4-3 and TRBJ2-7; unclear D gene. The CDR3 sequence is 13 residues long. In germline, CDR1 is LGHNA, CDR2 YSLEER. V gave up 3 bases and J gave up 0 bases, with 6 bases separating them. The CDR3 spells CASSQRGSYEQYF. The CDR3 coding sequence is TGCGCCAGCAGCCAGAGAGGCTCCTACGAGCAGTACTTC.